This TCR beta chain was identified in a study of cytomegalovirus exposure and HLA in healthy donors. 60 Vbeta and 13 Jbeta primers were used in PCR. TCRdb keeps only in-frame clones here, not all; method: immunoSEQ multiplex PCR. The sample carries 95,000 to 150,000 clones, 77% recorded once. Trimming cost V 0 bases and J 4 bases; bases outside gene matches: 6. The germline CDR1 and CDR2 sequences are SGHRS and YFSETQ. The CDR3 extends over 16 amino acids. The origin of this receptor is a man between 18 and 35 years old in good health and CMV-seropositive. V gene TRBV5-1 combines with J gene TRBJ2-1; 8 bases fit TRBD2. Input material: PBMCs. The chain's CDR3 is CASSLELAALYNEQFF. Here the CDR3 DNA reads TGCGCCAGCAGCTTGGAACTAGCGGCTCTTTACAATGAGCAGTTCTTC.